The sequence of this T cell receptor (beta chain) was determined in a study of CD8 T cells in Susac syndrome. This CDR3 region has 15 residues. Trimming took 3 bases from V and 0 from J, leaving 6 bases between them. CDR1 is SGHVS and CDR2 is FNYEAQ in the germline V gene. An amount of RNA that ranged from roughly 0.5 to 1 ug was reverse transcribed with random hexamers. immunoSEQ multiplex PCR amplified TCR beta CDR3 across 54 Vbeta, 13 Jbeta. TCRdb passed the immunoSEQ multiplex PCR reads through MiXCR, listing each CDR3 protein once. Of approximately 150,000 distinct CDR3 sequences listed, roughly 95% were seen once; the top ten hold over 0.09%. TCR beta sequences were obtained from blood CD8+ and CD4+ T cells. The TEMRA cells underwent FACS enrichment, while the CD8+ and CD4+ T cells underwent negative isolation.

V gene TRBV7-6 combines with J gene TRBJ2-6, with unresolved D. The TCR sequence derives from a human donor with multiple sclerosis. Sample: CD4+ T cells from PBMCs. The CDR3 protein is CASSFIPSGANVLTF. The CDR3 nucleotides read TGTGCCAGCAGCTTTATACCCTCTGGGGCCAACGTCCTGACTTTC.